The sequence of this T cell receptor beta chain was determined in a study of T cells after yellow fever vaccination (dated by TCRdb to the late 2010s). Notes on the research overall: The SMART-Seq v4 Ultra Low Input RNA kit was used to prepare libraries from fractions with low cell numbers. To follow T-cell clones before and after both primary and booster YFV17D yellow fever vaccination, bulk TCR alpha and beta repertoires underwent longitudinal sequencing. Blood was collected at multiple timepoints before and after primary and secondary immunization, and bulk PBMC replicates and cell subsets were isolated. Two healthy male donors made up the cohort, one aged 18 to 30 years and the other aged 30 to 40 years. Summary of the overall study and its limitations: FACS-sorted repertoires could contain abundant contaminating clonotypes from the bulk population, so computational filtering was required. A small share of clonotypes was detected in both CD4 and CD8 compartments, with the overlap likely arising from convergent recombination. Because only two donors were included in the study, the extent to which the findings can be generalized is limited. After the booster, most of the clones that had expanded following primary vaccination were detected again (approximately 96% of CD4 and 80% to 90% of CD8), which suggests that memory was broadly maintained. Compared with the primary T-cell response, the secondary T-cell response was weaker but faster, peaking on day 5 rather than day 15.

Read against the paper, the sample's treatment or condition label means: live attenuated yellow fever vaccine strain. At every blood-draw timepoint, two biological replicates of bulk PBMCs were collected. A standard Ficoll-Paque protocol was used to isolate PBMCs from peripheral blood. RNA was extracted with TriZol from bulk PBMCs, CD4 and CD8 fractions, and dextramer-positive and dextramer-negative fractions. The CDR3 runs 15 residues from the cysteine to the phenylalanine. Only the CDR3 region is kept as DNA, spanning 45 bases read in frame from base 1. Looking up the germline V gene yields CDR1 MNHEY and CDR2 SVGEGT. V is cut by 6 bases and J by 7 bases, and the space between the germline ends is 21 bases. Sequencing instrument: Illumina NovaSeq 6000. TCR cDNA was synthesized by 5'RACE template switching, which introduced a universal primer site and unique molecular identifiers. Priming for cDNA synthesis came from both the TCR alpha and TCR beta constant segments. Libraries were amplified in two PCR steps, with sample barcodes and sequencing adapters added in the second step. Sequencing of libraries was performed on Illumina HiSeq 2500 (2x100 bp) or NovaSeq (2x150 bp). The authors' analysis ran thus. MIGEC handled demultiplexing of reads and collapsing into UMI consensus sequences, while MiXCR performed V(D)J alignment. Vaccine-responding clonotypes were identified with edgeR using replicate PBMC samples, with FDR below 0.01 and a log2 fold change above 5 up to day 15 being required. Each bulk clonotype received a CD4 or CD8 identity based on whether the sequenced CD4 or CD8 repertoire contained that clonotype at higher abundance. The raw public data were reprocessed by TCRdb itself: fastp quality trimming at Q25, MiXCR clonotype calling, in-frame beta chains only. Here each entry gathers all rows of one CDR3 protein and keeps the most common genes and DNA. None of the V and J calls come from the authors' own analysis; TCRdb made them. A total of about 310,000 distinct CDR3 sequences appear in this sample, 3.6% of them only once. 20% to 30% of the sample is taken by the ten largest.

This clonotype has ten or more counts. Its antigen remains undetermined. Base qualities are not at hand, and no much larger clone is one base apart. The rearranged segments are TRBV6-2 or TRBV6-3 and TRBJ1-1; the D gene is perhaps TRBD1, on 5 matching bases. This clonotype was sampled from a man aged 18 to 30 who received the YFV17D yellow fever vaccine. The sequencing here drew on PBMCs, taken on the day of the yellow fever booster vaccination. The DNA sequence is TGTGCCAGCAGCCCTTTCCCCGGGACTGGAAGTGAAGCTTTCTTT. This is translated as CASSPFPGTGSEAFF.